The 7 T cell receptor beta chains given below trace back to one sample, sequenced in a study of CD8 T cells in Susac syndrome. RNA in amounts of roughly 0.5 to 1 ug was reverse transcribed with random hexamers. TCRdb independently ran MiXCR on the immunoSEQ multiplex PCR reads; one entry per CDR3 protein. The sample consists of 130,000 to 150,000 distinct CDR3 sequences, about 94% of them appearing once. Sequenced sample: CD8+ T cells from PBMCs. These receptors all stem from a human donor in good health.

The chain joins TRBV7-3 to TRBJ2-5; possible D gene TRBD2, 5 bases. Per the germline V gene, CDR1 is SGHTA and CDR2 is FQGTGA. The CDR3 is 14 residues long. V shed 5 bases and J shed 2 bases, with 12 bases lying between them. The CDR3 DNA follows: TGTGCCAGCAGCCCGGGGTTCGGGCAAGAGACCCAGTACTTC. Amino acids: CASSPGFGQETQYF.

As DNA, the CDR3 is TGTGCCAGCAGTTTACAGCGGGAGATCGCAGATACGCAGTATTTT. Amino acids: CASSLQREIADTQYF. The chain carries TRBV27 and TRBJ2-3, with 8 bases identical to TRBD2. CDR3 length: 15 residues. The germline gives CDR1 MNHEY, CDR2 SMNVEV (reference sequence). V was clipped by 2 bases and J by 4 bases; unmatched bases: 5.

V gene TRBV3-1 combines with J gene TRBJ1-4; no definite D call. The CDR3 is made up of 16 amino acids. Between the trimmed V and J ends, which lost 4 bases and 8 bases, there was a span of 20 bases. CDR1 is LGHDT, CDR2 YNNKEL, per germline (reference sequence). The CDR3 DNA reads as TGTGCCAGCAGCCCCAATCAAGTAGACACGGCGGAAAAACTGTTTTTT. This encodes CASSPNQVDTAEKLFF.

The rearrangement links TRBV7-2 to TRBJ1-5, with D possibly matching TRBD1 (5 bases). The germline V and J ends were trimmed by 5 bases and 5 bases, with 13 bases remaining between them. The CDR3 contains 14 residues. Per germline, CDR1 SGHTA and CDR2 FQGNSA. As DNA, the CDR3 is TGTGCCAGCAGCCCGGACATTATGGATCAGCCCCAGCATTTT. It specifies CASSPDIMDQPQHF.

This clonotype was seen more than once but under ten times. The chain combines TRBV28 with TRBJ1-5, with unresolved D. CDR1 is MDHEN and CDR2 is SYDVKM in the germline V gene. The CDR3 has 11 residues. The germline V and J ends were trimmed by 2 bases and 5 bases, with 1 base remaining between them. CDR3 protein: CASSLDQPQHF. The CDR3 DNA sequence: TGTGCCAGCAGTTTAGATCAGCCCCAGCATTTT.

The chain has TRBV4-3 and TRBJ2-1; D is unresolved. V was clipped by 4 bases and J by 6 bases, with 10 bases between them. This CDR3 region has 13 residues. From germline, CDR1 is LGHNA and CDR2 YSLEER. CDR3 sequence (DNA): TGCGCCAGCAGCCTGGGTCTTGTCAATGAGCAGTTCTTC. This gives the protein CASSLGLVNEQFF.

This clonotype was counted between two and nine times. This chain links TRBV7-9 with TRBJ2-1; 8 bases agree with TRBD2. CDR1 SEHNR and CDR2 FQNEAQ come from the germline V gene (reference sequence). After removal of 2 bases from V and 8 bases from J, the junction contained 2 bases not matched to a gene. The CDR3 is 13 residues long. CDR3 residues: CASSLQTSDEQFF. The CDR3 DNA follows: TGTGCCAGCAGCTTACAGACTAGCGATGAGCAGTTCTTC.